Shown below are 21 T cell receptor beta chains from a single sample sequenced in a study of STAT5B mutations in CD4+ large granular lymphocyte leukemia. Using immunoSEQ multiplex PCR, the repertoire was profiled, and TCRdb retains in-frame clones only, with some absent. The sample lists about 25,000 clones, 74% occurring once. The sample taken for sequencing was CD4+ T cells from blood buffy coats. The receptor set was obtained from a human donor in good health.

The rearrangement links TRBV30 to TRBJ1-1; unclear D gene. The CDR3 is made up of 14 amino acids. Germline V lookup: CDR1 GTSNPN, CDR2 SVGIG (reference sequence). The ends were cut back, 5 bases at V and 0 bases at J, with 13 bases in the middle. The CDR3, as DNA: TGTGCCTGGGAGGGTGGGCGTGTGAACACTGAAGCTTTCTTT. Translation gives CAWEGGRVNTEAFF.

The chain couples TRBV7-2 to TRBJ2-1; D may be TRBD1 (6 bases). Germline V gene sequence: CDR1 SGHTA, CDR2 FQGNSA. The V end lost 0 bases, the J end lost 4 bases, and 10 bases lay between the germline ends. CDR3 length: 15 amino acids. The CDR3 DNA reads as TGTGCCAGCAGCTTAGCCCGGGACAAGTACAATGAGCAGTTCTTC. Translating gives CASSLARDKYNEQFF.

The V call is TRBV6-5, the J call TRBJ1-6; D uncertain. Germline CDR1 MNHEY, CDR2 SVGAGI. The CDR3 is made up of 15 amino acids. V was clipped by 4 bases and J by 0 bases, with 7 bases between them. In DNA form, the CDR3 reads TGTGCCAGCAGTTCCCTGAGCTCCTATAATTCACCCCTCCACTTT. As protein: CASSSLSSYNSPLHF.

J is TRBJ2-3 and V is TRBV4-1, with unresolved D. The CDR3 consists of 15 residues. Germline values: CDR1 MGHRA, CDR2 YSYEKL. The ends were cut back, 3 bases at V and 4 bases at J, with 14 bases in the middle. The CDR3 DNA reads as TGCGCCAGCAGCCAGGTCCCGATTTTGGCAGATACGCAGTATTTT. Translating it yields CASSQVPILADTQYF.

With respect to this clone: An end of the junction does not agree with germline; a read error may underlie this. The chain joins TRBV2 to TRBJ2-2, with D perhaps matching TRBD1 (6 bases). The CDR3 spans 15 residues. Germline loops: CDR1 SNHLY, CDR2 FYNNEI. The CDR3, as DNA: TGTACCAGCAGTGAAGATGGGGGCCCAACCGGGGAGCTGTTTTTT. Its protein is CTSSEDGGPTGELFF.

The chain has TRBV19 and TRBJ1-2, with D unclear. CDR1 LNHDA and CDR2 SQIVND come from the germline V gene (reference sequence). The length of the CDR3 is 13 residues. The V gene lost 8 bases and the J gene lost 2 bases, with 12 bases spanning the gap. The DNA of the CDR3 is TGTGCCAGTGGAATAGGTTTGAACTATGGCTACACCTTC. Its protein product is CASGIGLNYGYTF.

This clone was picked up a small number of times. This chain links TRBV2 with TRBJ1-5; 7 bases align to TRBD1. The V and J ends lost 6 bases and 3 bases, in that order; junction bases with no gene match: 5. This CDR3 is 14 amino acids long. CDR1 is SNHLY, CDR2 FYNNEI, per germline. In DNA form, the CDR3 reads TGTGCCAGCAGGAGACAGGGTTACAATCAGCCCCAGCATTTT. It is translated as CASRRQGYNQPQHF. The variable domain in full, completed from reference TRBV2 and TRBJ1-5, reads EPEVTQTPSHQVTQMGQEVILRCVPISNHLYFYWYRQILGQKVEFLVSFYNNEISEKSEIFDDQFSVERPDGSNFTLKIRSTKLEDSAMYFCASRRQGYNQPQHFGDGTRLSIL.

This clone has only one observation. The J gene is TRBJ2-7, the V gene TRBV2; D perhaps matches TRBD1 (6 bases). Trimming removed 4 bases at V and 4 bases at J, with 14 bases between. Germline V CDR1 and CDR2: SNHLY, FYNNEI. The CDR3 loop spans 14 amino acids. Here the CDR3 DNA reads TGTGCCAGCAGTGGCGAAAGACAGGTTTACGAGCAGTACTTC. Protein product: CASSGERQVYEQYF.

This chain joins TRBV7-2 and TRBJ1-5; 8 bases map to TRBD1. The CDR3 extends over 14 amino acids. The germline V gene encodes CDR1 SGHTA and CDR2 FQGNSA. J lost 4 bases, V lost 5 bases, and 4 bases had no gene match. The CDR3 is CASSEQGGNQPQHF. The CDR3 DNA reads TGTGCCAGCAGCGAACAGGGGGGGAATCAGCCCCAGCATTTT.

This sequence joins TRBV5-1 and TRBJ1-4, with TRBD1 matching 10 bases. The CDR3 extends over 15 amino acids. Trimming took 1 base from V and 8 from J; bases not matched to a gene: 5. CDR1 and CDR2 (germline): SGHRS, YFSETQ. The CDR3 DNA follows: TGCGCCAGCAGCTTGAACCCGGGACAGGGGGAAAAACTGTTTTTT. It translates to CASSLNPGQGEKLFF.

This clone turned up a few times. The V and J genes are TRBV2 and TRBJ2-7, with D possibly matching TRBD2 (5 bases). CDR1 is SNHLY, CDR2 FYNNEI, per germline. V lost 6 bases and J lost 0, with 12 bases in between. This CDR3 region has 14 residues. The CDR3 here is CASRDDYRSYEQYF. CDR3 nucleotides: TGTGCCAGCAGGGATGACTACCGCTCCTACGAGCAGTACTTC. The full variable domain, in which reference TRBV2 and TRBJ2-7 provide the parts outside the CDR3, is EPEVTQTPSHQVTQMGQEVILRCVPISNHLYFYWYRQILGQKVEFLVSFYNNEISEKSEIFDDQFSVERPDGSNFTLKIRSTKLEDSAMYFCASRDDYRSYEQYFGPGTRLTVT.

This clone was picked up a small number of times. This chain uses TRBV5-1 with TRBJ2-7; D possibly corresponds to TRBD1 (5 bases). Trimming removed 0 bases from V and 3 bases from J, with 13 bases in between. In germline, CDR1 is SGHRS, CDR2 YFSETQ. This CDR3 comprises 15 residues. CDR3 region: CASSLGQSLLYEQYF. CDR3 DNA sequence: TGCGCCAGCAGCTTGGGACAGAGCCTACTCTACGAGCAGTACTTC.

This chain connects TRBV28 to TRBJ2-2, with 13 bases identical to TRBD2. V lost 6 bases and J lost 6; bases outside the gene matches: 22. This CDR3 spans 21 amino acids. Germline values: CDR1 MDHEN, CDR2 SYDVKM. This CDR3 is CASSPSSLLAGGPISAGELFF. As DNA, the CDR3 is TGTGCCAGCAGCCCTTCCAGCTTACTAGCGGGGGGGCCCATCTCTGCCGGGGAGCTGTTTTTT. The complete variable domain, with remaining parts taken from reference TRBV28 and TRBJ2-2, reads DVKVTQSSRYLVKRTGEKVFLECVQDMDHENMFWYRQDPGLGLRLIYFSYDVKMKEKGDIPEGYSVSREKKERFSLILESASTNQTSMYLCASSPSSLLAGGPISAGELFFGEGSRLTVL.

CDR3 protein: CASSFGTPADTQYF. CDR3 sequence (DNA): TGTGCCAGCAGCTTCGGGACCCCAGCAGATACGCAGTATTTT. J is TRBJ2-3 and V is TRBV7-3, with D tentatively TRBD1 or TRBD2 (5 bases each). This CDR3 is 14 amino acids long. CDR1 and CDR2 (germline): SGHTA, FQGTGA. The V and J ends lost 3 bases and 4 bases respectively, with 11 bases between them.

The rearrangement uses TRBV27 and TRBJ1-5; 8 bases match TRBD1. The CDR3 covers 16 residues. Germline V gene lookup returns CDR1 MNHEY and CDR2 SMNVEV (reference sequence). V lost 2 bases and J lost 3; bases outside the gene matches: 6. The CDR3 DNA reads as TGTGCCAGCAGTTTAGGGGGGACAGGTCCCAATCAGCCCCAGCATTTT. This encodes CASSLGGTGPNQPQHF.

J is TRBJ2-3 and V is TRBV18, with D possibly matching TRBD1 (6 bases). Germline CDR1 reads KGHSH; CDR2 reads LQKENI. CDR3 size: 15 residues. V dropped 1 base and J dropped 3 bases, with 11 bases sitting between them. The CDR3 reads CASSPRTAPTDTQYF. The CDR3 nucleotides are TGTGCCAGCTCACCACGGACAGCACCTACAGATACGCAGTATTTT.

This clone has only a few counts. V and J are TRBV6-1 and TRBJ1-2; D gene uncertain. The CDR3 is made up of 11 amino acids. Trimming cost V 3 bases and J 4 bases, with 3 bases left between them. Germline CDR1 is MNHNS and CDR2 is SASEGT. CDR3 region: CASSDSYGYTF. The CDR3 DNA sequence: TGTGCCAGCAGTGACTCCTATGGCTACACCTTC.

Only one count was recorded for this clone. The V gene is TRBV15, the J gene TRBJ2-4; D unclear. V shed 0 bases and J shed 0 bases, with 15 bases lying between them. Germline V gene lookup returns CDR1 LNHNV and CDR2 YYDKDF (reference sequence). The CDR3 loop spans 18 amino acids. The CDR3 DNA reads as TGTGCCACCAGCAGAGATCTGGGCAAGACCCTAGCCAAAAACATTCAGTACTTC. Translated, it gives CATSRDLGKTLAKNIQYF. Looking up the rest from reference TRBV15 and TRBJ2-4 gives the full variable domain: DAMVIQNPRYQVTQFGKPVTLSCSQTLNHNVMYWYQQKSSQAPKLLFHYYDKDFNNEADTPDNFQSRRPNTSFCFLDIRSPGLGDTAMYLCATSRDLGKTLAKNIQYFGAGTRLSVL.

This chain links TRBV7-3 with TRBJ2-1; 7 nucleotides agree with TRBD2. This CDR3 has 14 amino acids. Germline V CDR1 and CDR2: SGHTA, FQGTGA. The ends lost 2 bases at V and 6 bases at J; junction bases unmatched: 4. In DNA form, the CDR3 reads TGTGCCAGCAGCTTAGCGGGGGTTCCCAATGAGCAGTTCTTC. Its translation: CASSLAGVPNEQFF. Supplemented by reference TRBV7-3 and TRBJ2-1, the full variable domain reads GAGVSQTPSNKVTEKGKYVELRCDPISGHTALYWYRQSLGQGPEFLIYFQGTGAADDSGLPNDRFFAVRPEGSVSTLKIQRTERGDSAVYLCASSLAGVPNEQFFGPGTRLTVL.

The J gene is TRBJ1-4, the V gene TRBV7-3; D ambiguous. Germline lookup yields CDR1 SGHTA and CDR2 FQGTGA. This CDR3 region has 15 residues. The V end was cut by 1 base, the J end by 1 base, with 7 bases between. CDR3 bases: TGTGCCAGCAGCTTAAACGCCGGAACTAATGAAAAACTGTTTTTT. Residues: CASSLNAGTNEKLFF.

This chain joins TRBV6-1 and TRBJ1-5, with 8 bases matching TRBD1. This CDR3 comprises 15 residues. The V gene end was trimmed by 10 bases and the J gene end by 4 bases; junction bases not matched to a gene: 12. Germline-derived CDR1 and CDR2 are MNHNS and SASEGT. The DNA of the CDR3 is TGTGCCACCCGGGAACAGGGGGTGGAAAATCAGCCCCAGCATTTT. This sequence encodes CATREQGVENQPQHF.